This T cell receptor (beta chain) appears in the sequencing data of a study of blood T cell repertoires in COVID-19. Measured with immunoSEQ multiplex PCR; TCRdb has only the in-frame clones, and not every one. The sample holds about 320,000 clones, more than 70% seen once. To note about this clone: Being one base from a much bigger clone, this may be a read error.

This CDR3 region has 13 residues. Trimming at V came to 2 bases and at J to 4 bases, leaving 1 base not matched to a gene. Germline-derived CDR1 and CDR2 are SGHNT and YYREEE (reference sequence). The specimen was peripheral blood. The receptor was derived from a woman in her 30s with COVID-19, enrolled during active disease. The chain uses TRBV5-4 and TRBJ1-1, with 8 bases aligning to TRBD1. In nucleotides, the CDR3 is TGTGCCAGCAGCTTTACAGGGGGCACTGAAGCTTTCTTT. Amino acids: CASSFTGGTEAFF.